The 11 T cell receptor beta chains below were found in one sample sequenced in a study of blood T cell repertoires in COVID-19. Using immunoSEQ multiplex PCR, the repertoire was profiled, and TCRdb retains in-frame clones only, with some absent. The sample holds tens of thousands of clones; 70% to 90% are singletons and the top ten take 1% to 1.5%. Input material: peripheral blood. The receptors were gathered from a woman in her sixties or seventies with acute or convalescent COVID-19.

J is TRBJ1-1 and V is TRBV30; D is ambiguous. CDR1 and CDR2 (germline): GTSNPN, SVGIG (reference sequence). CDR3 length: 12 amino acids. Trimming cost V 4 bases and J 6 bases, with 12 bases left between them. In DNA, the CDR3 is TGTGCCTGGATGACCCCCGGGGCTGAAGCTTTCTTT. Translation gives CAWMTPGAEAFF.

The chain has TRBV12-5 and TRBJ2-7, with TRBD1 as a possible D gene (6 bases). Between the trimmed V and J ends, which lost 0 bases and 6 bases, there was a span of 9 bases. CDR1 and CDR2 (germline): LGHNT, FRNRAP. The CDR3 runs to 13 residues. Written as DNA, the CDR3 is TGTGCTAGTGGTTTGGTTACAGGGTGCGAGCAGTACGTC. Protein product: CASGLVTGCEQYV.

The chain combines TRBV2 with TRBJ1-6, with D unclear. The V gene's germline CDR1 is SNHLY and CDR2 FYNNEI. Trimming took off 4 bases at V and 10 bases at J, with 14 bases between the two ends. This CDR3 comprises 14 residues. This CDR3 reads CASSGLASFSPLHF. CDR3 coding DNA: TGTGCCAGCAGTGGTTTAGCCTCGTTCTCACCCCTCCACTTT.

J is TRBJ2-1 and V is TRBV5-1; the match to TRBD1 covers 8 bases. The CDR3 consists of 15 residues. V shed 4 bases and J 1 base; nucleotides not matched to a gene: 4. CDR1 and CDR2 from the germline V gene are SGHRS and YFSETQ. CDR3 loop: CASSGGQASYNEQFF. CDR3 DNA: TGCGCCAGCAGCGGGGGACAGGCATCCTACAATGAGCAGTTCTTC.

CDR3 DNA sequence: TGTGCCAGTAGTACAGGGACAGGGCACGGCTACACCTTC. Its protein product is CASSTGTGHGYTF. The chain links TRBV19 to TRBJ1-2; the match to TRBD1 covers 9 bases. The trim removed 4 bases at V and 8 bases at J, leaving 5 bases unmatched. The CDR3 sequence is 13 residues long. Germline V gene sequence: CDR1 LNHDA, CDR2 SQIVND (reference sequence).

The chain recombines TRBV12-3 or TRBV12-4 with TRBJ2-1; weak D call: TRBD1 (6 bases). The CDR3 contains 13 residues. Deletions cut 6 bases from V and 5 bases from J, with 11 bases between. The CDR3 spells CASRPPGDNEQFF. CDR3 bases: TGTGCCAGCAGGCCCCCAGGGGACAATGAGCAGTTCTTC.

J is TRBJ1-6 and V is TRBV5-1, with 10 bases that match TRBD1. The ends lost 6 bases at V and 10 bases at J; junction bases unmatched: 10. Germline CDR1 is SGHRS and CDR2 is YFSETQ. The CDR3 spans 15 residues. CDR3 sequence reads: CASTLLPGQGSPLHF. The CDR3 coding sequence is TGCGCCAGCACCTTACTACCGGGACAGGGGTCACCCCTCCACTTT.

The genes are TRBV2 and TRBJ1-4; tentatively, D is TRBD1 (6 bases). Deletions cut 5 bases from V and 5 bases from J, with 21 bases between. Germline-derived CDR1 and CDR2 are SNHLY and FYNNEI. The CDR3 contains 17 residues. The CDR3, as DNA: TGTGCCAGCAGTAAAGAGACAGCTCTAGGGGGAAATGAAAAACTGTTTTTT. Amino acid sequence: CASSKETALGGNEKLFF.

This clone was counted only a few times. V and J are TRBV7-2 and TRBJ1-5; no reliable D call. The CDR3 totals 15 residues. Germline V lookup: CDR1 SGHTA, CDR2 FQGNSA. The V end lost 5 bases, the J end lost 0 bases, and 11 bases lay between the germline ends. The CDR3 sequence is CASSVGGYSNQPQHF. CDR3 sequence (DNA): TGTGCCAGCAGCGTAGGAGGGTATAGCAATCAGCCCCAGCATTTT.

The V gene is TRBV2, the J gene TRBJ1-4, with 9 positions matching TRBD1. This CDR3 contains 14 residues. Germline-derived CDR1 and CDR2 are SNHLY and FYNNEI. Losses at the gene ends were 11 bases for V and 7 bases for J; bases not matched to a gene: 11. Here the CDR3 reads CAGNNGQGSEKLFF. The CDR3 coding sequence is TGTGCCGGAAACAACGGACAGGGGAGTGAAAAACTGTTTTTT.

The chain has TRBV2 and TRBJ1-1; D gene ambiguous. Trimming took 4 bases from V and 7 from J, leaving 10 bases between them. CDR1 is SNHLY and CDR2 is FYNNEI in the germline V gene. The CDR3 is 12 residues long. CDR3 protein: CASSGGFSEAFF. CDR3 coding DNA: TGTGCCAGCAGTGGCGGTTTCAGTGAAGCTTTCTTT.